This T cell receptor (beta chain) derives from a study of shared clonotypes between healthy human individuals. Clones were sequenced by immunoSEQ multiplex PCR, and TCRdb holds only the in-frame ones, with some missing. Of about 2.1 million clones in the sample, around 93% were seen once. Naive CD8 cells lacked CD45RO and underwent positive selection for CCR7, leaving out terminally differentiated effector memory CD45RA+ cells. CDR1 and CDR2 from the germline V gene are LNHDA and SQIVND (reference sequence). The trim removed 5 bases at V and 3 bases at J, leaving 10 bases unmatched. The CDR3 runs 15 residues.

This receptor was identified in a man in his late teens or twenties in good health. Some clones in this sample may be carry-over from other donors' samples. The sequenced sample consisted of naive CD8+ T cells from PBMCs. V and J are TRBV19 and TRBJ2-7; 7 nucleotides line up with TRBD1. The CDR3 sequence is CASSPSPDRYYEQYF. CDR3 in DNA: TGTGCCAGTAGTCCCTCCCCGGACAGGTACTACGAGCAGTACTTC.